This T cell receptor (beta chain) was retrieved from a study of blood T cell repertoires in COVID-19. Study-level background: Acute and convalescent COVID-19 samples came from the United States, Italy and Spain. PBMCs, B-cell-depleted T cells, or T cells were the source of the cDNA or gDNA that made up the material.

Per the study methods: Nucleated cell counts were estimated from reference gene primer amplification. Libraries were prepared by immunoSEQ multiplex PCR; TCRdb keeps only in-frame clonotypes and omits some of them. V and J calls and clone size follow that table, whereas D and trimming were derived from the DNA. The sample consists of about 80,000 clones, about 83% of them appearing once. The V gene's germline CDR1 is KGHSH and CDR2 LQKENI. This CDR3 contains 14 residues. The germline V and J ends were trimmed by 6 bases and 3 bases, with 12 bases remaining between them. Sequenced material: peripheral blood. The V call is TRBV18, the J call TRBJ1-3; TRBD1 might be the D (5 bases). This TCR came from a human donor in a cohort sampled during active COVID-19. The CDR3, as DNA: TGTGCCAGCTCGATCCAGGGCAGTGGAAACACCATATATTTT. Protein product: CASSIQGSGNTIYF.